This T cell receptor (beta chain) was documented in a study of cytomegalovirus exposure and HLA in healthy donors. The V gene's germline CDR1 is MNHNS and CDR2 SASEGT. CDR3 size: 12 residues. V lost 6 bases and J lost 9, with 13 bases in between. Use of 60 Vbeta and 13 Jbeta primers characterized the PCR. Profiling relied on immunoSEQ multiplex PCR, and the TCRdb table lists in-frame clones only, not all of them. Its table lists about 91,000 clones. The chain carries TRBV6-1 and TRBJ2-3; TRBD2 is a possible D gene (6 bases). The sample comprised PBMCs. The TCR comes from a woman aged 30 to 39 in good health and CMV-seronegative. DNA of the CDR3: TGTGCCAGCAGAGCCCCTAGCGACACGCAGTATTTT. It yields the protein CASRAPSDTQYF.